These 24 T cell receptor beta chains were all obtained from the same sample, sequenced in a study of blood T cell repertoires in COVID-19. Assay: immunoSEQ multiplex PCR; the TCRdb copy retains only in-frame clones and omits some. The sample has more than 100,000 clones, nearly 90% seen once. Sequencing used peripheral blood. These receptors were collected from a woman in her fifties or sixties with COVID-19, enrolled during active disease.

The rearrangement links TRBV25-1 to TRBJ1-5; D is possibly TRBD1 (6 bases). CDR1 and CDR2 from the germline V gene are MGHDK and SYGVNS. The V end lost 4 bases, the J end lost 5 bases, and 12 bases lay between the germline ends. This CDR3 region has 14 residues. The CDR3 here is CASSGPGVDQPQHF. Here the CDR3 DNA reads TGTGCCAGCAGTGGGCCAGGGGTTGATCAGCCCCAGCATTTT.

The chain recombines TRBV19 with TRBJ2-5, with D possibly matching TRBD2 (6 bases). The CDR3 sequence is 13 residues long. CDR1 is LNHDA, CDR2 SQIVND, per germline (reference sequence). V lost 4 bases and J lost 9, with 15 bases in between. CDR3 DNA sequence: TGTGCCAGTAGTAGGGGGGACCTAGGGGCCCAGTACTTC. Its translation: CASSRGDLGAQYF.

The CDR3 here is CASSLDRGGNQPQHF. The CDR3, as DNA: TGTGCCAGCAGCTTGGACAGGGGTGGTAATCAGCCCCAGCATTTT. V usage is TRBV5-4 and J usage is TRBJ1-5; 7 bases line up with TRBD1. CDR3 length equals 15 residues. Germline V gene lookup returns CDR1 SGHNT and CDR2 YYREEE (reference sequence). Trimming took 0 bases from V and 4 from J; bases not matched to a gene: 4. Combining the CDR3 with reference TRBV5-4 and TRBJ1-5 gives the whole variable domain ETGVTQSPTHLIKTRGQQVTLRCSSQSGHNTVSWYQQALGQGPQFIFQYYREEENGRGNFPPRFSGLQFPNYSSELNVNALELDDSALYLCASSLDRGGNQPQHFGDGTRLSIL.

V usage is TRBV6-2 or TRBV6-3 and J usage is TRBJ2-7; 7 bases match TRBD1. This CDR3 is built from 14 residues. V dropped 0 bases and J dropped 4; count of bases not matched to a gene: 3. CDR1 MNHEY and CDR2 SVGEGT come from the germline V gene. In DNA, the CDR3 is TGTGCCAGCAGTTACTCGACAGGGTTATACGAGCAGTACTTC. This encodes CASSYSTGLYEQYF.

V and J are TRBV19 and TRBJ1-1, with D unclear. Germline CDR1 LNHDA, CDR2 SQIVND (reference sequence). Trimming took off 7 bases at V and 4 bases at J, with 22 bases between the two ends. The CDR3 extends over 16 amino acids. CDR3 residues: CASIDPAARRITEAFF. For the CDR3, the DNA is TGTGCCAGTATAGATCCCGCGGCTCGCCGAATCACTGAAGCTTTCTTT.

The chain couples TRBV6-2 or TRBV6-3 to TRBJ2-1, with 7 positions matching TRBD1. The CDR3 is 17 residues long. The V segment lost 0 bases and the J segment 5 bases; nucleotides outside the gene matches: 10. Germline V CDR1 and CDR2: MNHEY, SVGEGT. CDR3 sequence reads: CASSYSRRQGNDNEQFF. CDR3 DNA sequence: TGTGCCAGCAGTTACTCACGGCGACAGGGCAACGACAATGAGCAGTTCTTC.

The chain links TRBV2 to TRBJ2-1, with TRBD1 as a possible D gene (6 bases). V dropped 6 bases and J dropped 3 bases, with 15 bases sitting between them. The CDR3 extends over 15 amino acids. Germline values: CDR1 SNHLY, CDR2 FYNNEI. As DNA, the CDR3 is TGTGCCAGCAGGCCAGGGGACGGGGTCTACAATGAGCAGTTCTTC. Its protein product is CASRPGDGVYNEQFF.

The rearrangement links TRBV6-5 to TRBJ1-5, with D perhaps TRBD1 (6 bases). The ends were cut back, 5 bases at V and 7 bases at J, with 12 bases in the middle. The CDR3 runs 13 residues. Germline CDR1 and CDR2: MNHEY and SVGAGI. Here the CDR3 reads CASSPNREQPQHF. The CDR3 nucleotides read TGTGCCAGCAGTCCAAACAGGGAACAGCCCCAGCATTTT.

This rearrangement joins TRBV7-9 to TRBJ1-3; a weak D match, TRBD1 (6 bases). Germline V gives CDR1 SEHNR, CDR2 FQNEAQ (reference sequence). Deletions cut 3 bases from V and 0 bases from J, with 15 bases between. The CDR3 runs 17 residues. CDR3 in DNA: TGTGCCAGCAGCTTTGGATCCGGGACAAACTCTGGAAACACCATATATTTT. Its protein product is CASSFGSGTNSGNTIYF.

V and J are TRBV3-1 (or the pseudogene TRBV3-2) and TRBJ1-1; TRBD1 might be the D (5 bases). This CDR3 spans 14 amino acids. Trimming left V 3 bases short and J 1 base short, with 9 bases between. Germline V gives CDR1 LGHDT, CDR2 YNNKEL (reference sequence). The CDR3 sequence is CASSQWGGNTEAFF. The CDR3 DNA sequence: TGTGCCAGCAGCCAGTGGGGCGGGAACACTGAAGCTTTCTTT.

The CDR3 spells CASSQDLGTGTYEQYF. The CDR3, as DNA: TGCGCCAGCAGCCAAGATCTAGGGACAGGGACCTACGAGCAGTACTTC. The J gene is TRBJ2-7, the V gene TRBV4-1; 9 nucleotides align to TRBD1. This CDR3 region has 16 residues. J lost 2 bases, V lost 0 bases, and 5 bases had no gene match. Germline assignment: CDR1 MGHRA and CDR2 YSYEKL.

The chain links TRBV7-3 to TRBJ2-2, with 8 bases fitting TRBD2. Trimming took 5 bases from V and 6 from J; bases not matched to a gene: 2. The CDR3 extends over 13 amino acids. The germline gives CDR1 SGHTA, CDR2 FQGTGA. The CDR3 DNA follows: TGTGCCAGCAGCCAGGGACTAGCCGGGGAGCTGTTTTTT. Protein: CASSQGLAGELFF.

The CDR3 region has the DNA TGTGCCAGTAGTATAGGCGGGACTAGCGGGGCAGATACGCAGTATTTT. Amino acid sequence: CASSIGGTSGADTQYF. The rearrangement uses TRBV19 and TRBJ2-3; 13 nucleotides align to TRBD2. The CDR3 is made up of 16 amino acids. CDR1 is LNHDA, CDR2 SQIVND, per germline (reference sequence). The ends lost 1 base at V and 4 bases at J; junction bases unmatched: 2.

The V gene is TRBV7-3, the J gene TRBJ1-3, with a weak D call TRBD1 (5 bases). The CDR3 length is 17 residues. Trimming shortened V by 2 bases and J by 0 bases, and 14 bases separated the two germline ends. Per the germline V gene, CDR1 is SGHTA and CDR2 is FQGTGA. The CDR3 protein is CASSLAGGATSGNTIYF. In DNA form, the CDR3 reads TGTGCCAGCAGCTTAGCGGGCGGGGCAACCTCTGGAAACACCATATATTTT.

The rearrangement links TRBV9 to TRBJ2-2; possibly TRBD2 for D (6 bases). The CDR3 runs to 17 residues. Germline V gene sequence: CDR1 SGDLS, CDR2 YYNGEE. V was cut by 0 bases and J by 5 bases, with 17 bases left in between. For the CDR3, the DNA is TGTGCCAGCAGCGTAGCTGGGGGACTCATCGCTACCGGGGAGCTGTTTTTT. It encodes CASSVAGGLIATGELFF. Supplemented by reference TRBV9 and TRBJ2-2, the full variable domain reads DSGVTQTPKHLITATGQRVTLRCSPRSGDLSVYWYQQSLDQGLQFLIQYYNGEERAKGNILERFSAQQFPDLHSELNLSSLELGDSALYFCASSVAGGLIATGELFFGEGSRLTVL.

This chain links TRBV7-2 with TRBJ1-6; 9 nucleotides align to TRBD1. The CDR3 covers 18 residues. The germline V gene has CDR1 SGHTA and CDR2 FQGNSA. Losses at the gene ends were 8 bases for V and 9 bases for J; bases not matched to a gene: 20. CDR3 protein: CASAYTGGAGVGSSPLHF. The CDR3 region has the DNA TGTGCCAGCGCCTATACAGGGGGCGCGGGTGTAGGAAGTTCACCCCTCCACTTT.

This clone occurred a few times. The CDR3 region has the DNA TGTGCCAGCAGCCCGGGGGGACTAGCGGGGGGTATCCAGCAGTACTTC. Protein: CASSPGGLAGGIQQYF. This rearrangement joins TRBV5-4 to TRBJ2-7; 15 bases map to TRBD2. Per the germline V gene, CDR1 is SGHNT and CDR2 is YYREEE (reference sequence). J lost 8 bases, V lost 4 bases, and 10 bases had no gene match. This CDR3 has 16 residues.

The chain recombines TRBV15 with TRBJ2-7, with D tentatively TRBD2 (6 bases). V lost 1 base, J lost 3 bases, and 10 bases lay in between. This CDR3 is built from 14 residues. The germline gives CDR1 LNHNV, CDR2 YYDKDF (reference sequence). CDR3 in DNA: TGTGCCACCAGCAGAGCTTCGGGACTCTACGAGCAGTACTTC. This gives the protein CATSRASGLYEQYF.

The rearrangement joins TRBV19 to TRBJ1-2, with TRBD1 matching 7 bases. J gave up 3 bases and V 9 bases, and 13 bases lay outside the gene matches. Germline loops: CDR1 LNHDA, CDR2 SQIVND (reference sequence). This CDR3 has 15 residues. CDR3 in DNA: TGTGCCAGCGAGTACAGGGGCAGGGGCGACTATGGCTACACCTTC. Protein sequence: CASEYRGRGDYGYTF.

The chain carries TRBV6-2 or TRBV6-3 and TRBJ2-7, with 9 bases matching TRBD2. The junction had 12 bases not matched to a gene; V was cut back by 2 bases and J by 7 bases. The germline V gene encodes CDR1 MNHEY and CDR2 SVGEGT. The length of the CDR3 is 16 residues. CDR3 amino acids: CASSYNRTSAGTEQYF. As DNA, the CDR3 is TGTGCCAGCAGTTACAATCGGACTAGCGCTGGTACAGAGCAGTACTTC.

The chain recombines TRBV18 with TRBJ2-5; D gene uncertain. Germline-derived CDR1 and CDR2 are KGHSH and LQKENI. The CDR3 is made up of 14 amino acids. Trimming pared 5 bases from V and 2 bases from J, leaving 12 bases between. This CDR3 is CASSSLSIQETQYF. Here the CDR3 DNA reads TGTGCCAGCTCATCACTTTCAATTCAAGAGACCCAGTACTTC.

The genes are TRBV18 and TRBJ2-7; 9 nucleotides line up with TRBD2. The germline V gene has CDR1 KGHSH and CDR2 LQKENI. CDR3 length equals 16 residues. V gave up 2 bases and J gave up 1 base; unmatched junction bases: 6. Written as DNA, the CDR3 is TGTGCCAGCTCACCATTCCCTAGCGGGGATTCCTACGAGCAGTACTTC. Protein: CASSPFPSGDSYEQYF.

V usage is TRBV2 and J usage is TRBJ1-2, with 9 nucleotides matching TRBD1. Germline assignment: CDR1 SNHLY and CDR2 FYNNEI. This CDR3 has 15 amino acids. V gave up 2 bases and J gave up 7 bases; unmatched junction bases: 8. As DNA, the CDR3 is TGTGCCAGCAGTGAAAGGAGTACAGGGGGCGGTGGCTACACCTTC. This encodes CASSERSTGGGGYTF.

The chain is built from TRBV4-1 and TRBJ2-1, with 12 positions matching TRBD2. J gave up 4 bases and V 4 bases, and 11 bases lay outside the gene matches. The length of the CDR3 is 18 residues. Germline V gives CDR1 MGHRA, CDR2 YSYEKL. CDR3 protein: CASSRGGLAGRQYNEQFF. The CDR3 region has the DNA TGCGCCAGCAGCCGGGGGGGACTAGCGGGCCGACAATACAATGAGCAGTTCTTC.